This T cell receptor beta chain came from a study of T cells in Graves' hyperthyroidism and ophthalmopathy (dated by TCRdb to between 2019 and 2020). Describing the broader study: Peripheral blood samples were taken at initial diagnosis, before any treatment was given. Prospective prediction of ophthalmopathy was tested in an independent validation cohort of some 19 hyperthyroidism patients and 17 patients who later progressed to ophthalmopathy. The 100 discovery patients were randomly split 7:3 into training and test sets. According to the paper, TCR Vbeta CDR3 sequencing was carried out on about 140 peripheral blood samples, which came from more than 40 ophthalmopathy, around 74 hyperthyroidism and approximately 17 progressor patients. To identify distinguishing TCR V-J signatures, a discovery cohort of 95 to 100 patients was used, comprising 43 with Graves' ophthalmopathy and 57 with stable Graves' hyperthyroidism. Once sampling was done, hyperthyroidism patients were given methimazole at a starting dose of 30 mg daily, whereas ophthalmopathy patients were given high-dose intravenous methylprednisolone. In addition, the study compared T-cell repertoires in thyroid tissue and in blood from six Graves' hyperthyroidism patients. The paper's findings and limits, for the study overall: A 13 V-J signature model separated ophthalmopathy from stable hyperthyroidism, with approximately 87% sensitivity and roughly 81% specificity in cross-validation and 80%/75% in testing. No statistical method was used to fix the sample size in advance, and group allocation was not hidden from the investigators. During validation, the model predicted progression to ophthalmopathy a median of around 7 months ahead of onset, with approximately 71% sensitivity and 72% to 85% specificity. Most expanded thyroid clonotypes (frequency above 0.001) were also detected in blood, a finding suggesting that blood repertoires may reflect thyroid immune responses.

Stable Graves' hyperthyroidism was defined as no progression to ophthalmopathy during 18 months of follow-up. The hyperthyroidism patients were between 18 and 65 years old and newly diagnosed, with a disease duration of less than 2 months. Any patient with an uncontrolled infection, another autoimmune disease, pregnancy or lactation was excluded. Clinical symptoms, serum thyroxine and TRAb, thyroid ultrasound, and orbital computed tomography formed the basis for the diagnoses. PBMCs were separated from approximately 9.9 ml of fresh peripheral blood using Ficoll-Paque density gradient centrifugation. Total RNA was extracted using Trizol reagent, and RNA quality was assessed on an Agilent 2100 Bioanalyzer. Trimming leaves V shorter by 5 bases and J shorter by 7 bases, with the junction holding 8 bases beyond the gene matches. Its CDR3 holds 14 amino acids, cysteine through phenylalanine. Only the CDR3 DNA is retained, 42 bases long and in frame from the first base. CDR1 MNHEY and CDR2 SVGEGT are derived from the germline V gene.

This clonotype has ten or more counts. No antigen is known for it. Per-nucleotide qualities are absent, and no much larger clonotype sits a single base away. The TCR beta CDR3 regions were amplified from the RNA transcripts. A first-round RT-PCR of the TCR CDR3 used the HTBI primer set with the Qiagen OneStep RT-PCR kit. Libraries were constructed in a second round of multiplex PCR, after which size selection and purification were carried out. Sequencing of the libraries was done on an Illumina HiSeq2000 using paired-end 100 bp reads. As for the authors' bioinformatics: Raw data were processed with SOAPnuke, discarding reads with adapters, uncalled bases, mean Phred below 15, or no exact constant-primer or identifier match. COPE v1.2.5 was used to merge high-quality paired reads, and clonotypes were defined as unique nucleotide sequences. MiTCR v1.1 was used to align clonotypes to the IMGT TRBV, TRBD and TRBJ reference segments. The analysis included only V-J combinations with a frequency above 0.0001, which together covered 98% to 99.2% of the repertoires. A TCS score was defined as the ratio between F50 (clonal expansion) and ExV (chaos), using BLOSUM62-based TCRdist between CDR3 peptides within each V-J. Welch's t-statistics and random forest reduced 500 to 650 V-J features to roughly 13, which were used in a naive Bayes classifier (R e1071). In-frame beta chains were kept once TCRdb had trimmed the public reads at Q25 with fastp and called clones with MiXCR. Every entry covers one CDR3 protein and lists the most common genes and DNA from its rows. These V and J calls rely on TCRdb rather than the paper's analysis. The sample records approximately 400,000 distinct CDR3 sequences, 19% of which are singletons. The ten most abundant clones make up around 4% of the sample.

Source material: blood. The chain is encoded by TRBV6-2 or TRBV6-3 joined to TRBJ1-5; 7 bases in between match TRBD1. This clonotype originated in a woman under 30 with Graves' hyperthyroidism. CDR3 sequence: CASSRQGGGQPQHF. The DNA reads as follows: TGTGCCAGCAGTCGCCAGGGGGGAGGCCAGCCCCAGCATTTT.